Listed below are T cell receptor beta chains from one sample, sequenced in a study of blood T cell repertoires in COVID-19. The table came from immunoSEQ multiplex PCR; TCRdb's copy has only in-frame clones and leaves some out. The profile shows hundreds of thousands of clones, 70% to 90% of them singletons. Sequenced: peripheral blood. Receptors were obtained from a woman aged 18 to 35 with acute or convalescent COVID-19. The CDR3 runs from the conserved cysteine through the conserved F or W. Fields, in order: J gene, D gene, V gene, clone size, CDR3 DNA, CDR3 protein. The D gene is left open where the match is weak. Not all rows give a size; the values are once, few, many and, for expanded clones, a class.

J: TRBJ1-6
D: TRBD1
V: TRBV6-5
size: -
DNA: TGTGCCAGCAGTCGGGGACAGGCGAATTCACCCCTCCACTTT
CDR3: CASSRGQANSPLHF

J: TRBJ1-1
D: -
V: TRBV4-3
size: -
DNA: TGCGCCAGCAGCGTAAAGCGTTCGTGGGCTGAAGCTTTCTTT
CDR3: CASSVKRSWAEAFF

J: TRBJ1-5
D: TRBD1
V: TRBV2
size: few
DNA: TGTGCCAGCAGCAGGGACAGCGATAGCAATCAGCCCCAGCATTTT
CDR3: CASSRDSDSNQPQHF

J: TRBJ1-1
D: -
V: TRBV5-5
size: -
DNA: TGTGCCAGCAGCTTCAAAGGGGTGGGCACTGAAGCTTTCTTT
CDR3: CASSFKGVGTEAFF

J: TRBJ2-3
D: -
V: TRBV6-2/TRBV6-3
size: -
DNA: TGTGCCAGCAGTTACGGGCTGTTCACAGATACGCAGTATTTT
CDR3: CASSYGLFTDTQYF

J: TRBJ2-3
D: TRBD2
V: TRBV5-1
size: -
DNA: TGCGCCAGCAGCCGGGGGGTGGCTAGCCCCACAGATACGCAGTATTTT
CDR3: CASSRGVASPTDTQYF

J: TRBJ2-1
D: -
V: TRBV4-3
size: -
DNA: TGCGCCAGCAGCCAAGACCCCCCCCGGAGCTCCTACAATGAGCAGTTCTTC
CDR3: CASSQDPPRSSYNEQFF

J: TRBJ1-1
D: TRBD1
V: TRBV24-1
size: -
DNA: TGTGCCACCAGTTCTAGACAGGGATTGAACACTGAAGCTTTCTTT
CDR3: CATSSRQGLNTEAFF

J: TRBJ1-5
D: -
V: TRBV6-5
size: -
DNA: TGTGCCAGCCGTATGGGGAGTCGTCAGCCCCAGCATTTT
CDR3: CASRMGSRQPQHF

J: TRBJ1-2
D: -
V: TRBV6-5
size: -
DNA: TGTGCCAGCAGTACACGACAGGAGAGGTCCTATGGCTACACCTTC
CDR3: CASSTRQERSYGYTF

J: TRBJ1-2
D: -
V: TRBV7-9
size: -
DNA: TGTGCCAGCAGCTCTCCGGGACTTGGCTATGGCTACACCTTC
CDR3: CASSSPGLGYGYTF

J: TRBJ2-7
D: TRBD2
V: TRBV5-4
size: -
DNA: TGTGCCAGCAGACTAGCGGGCCACGAGCAGTACTTC
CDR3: CASRLAGHEQYF

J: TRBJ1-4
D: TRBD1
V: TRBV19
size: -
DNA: TGTGCCAGTAGTATAGTTCGAGGGGGCGCGGGTGAAAAACTGTTTTTT
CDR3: CASSIVRGGAGEKLFF

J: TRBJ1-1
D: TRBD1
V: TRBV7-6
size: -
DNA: TGTGCCAGCAGCCTATGGACAGGGGATGAAGCTTTCTTT
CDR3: CASSLWTGDEAFF

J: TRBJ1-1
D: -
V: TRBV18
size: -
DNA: TGTGCCAGCTCACGGGGGGGTTGGGACACTGAAGCTTTCTTT
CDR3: CASSRGGWDTEAFF

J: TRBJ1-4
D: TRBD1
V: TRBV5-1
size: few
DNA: TGCGCCAGCAGCCCCGGGACAGGTGGGGAAAAACTGTTTTTT
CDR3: CASSPGTGGEKLFF

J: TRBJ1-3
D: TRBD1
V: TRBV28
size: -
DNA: TGTGCCAGCAGTTCGGGACAGGGGGCTCGCAGCAACACCATATATTTT
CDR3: CASSSGQGARSNTIYF

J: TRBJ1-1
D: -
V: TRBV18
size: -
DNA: TGTGCCAGCTCCATGGGACAAGGCGACTTCGAAGCTTTCTTT
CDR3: CASSMGQGDFEAFF

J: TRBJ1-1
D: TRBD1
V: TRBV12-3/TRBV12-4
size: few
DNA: TGTGCCAGCAGTCCAGGGGGGACTGAAGCTTTCTTT
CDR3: CASSPGGTEAFF

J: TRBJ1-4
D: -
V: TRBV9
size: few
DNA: TGTGCCAGCAGCGCCGGGGGAGAAAAACTGTTTTTT
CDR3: CASSAGGEKLFF

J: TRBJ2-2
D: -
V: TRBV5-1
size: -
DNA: TGCGCCAGCAGCTTGGCCCCTCAGGGGCGGAGGAACACCGGGGAGCTGTTTTTT
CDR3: CASSLAPQGRRNTGELFF

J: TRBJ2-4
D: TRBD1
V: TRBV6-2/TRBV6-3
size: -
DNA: TGTGCCAGCAGTTACGATTCTCAGGGGGCAAGAAACATTCAGTACTTC
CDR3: CASSYDSQGARNIQYF

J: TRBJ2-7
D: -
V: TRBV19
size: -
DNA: TGTGCCAGTGATGGGGGCTCCTCGAGCTCCTACGAGCAGTACTTC
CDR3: CASDGGSSSSYEQYF

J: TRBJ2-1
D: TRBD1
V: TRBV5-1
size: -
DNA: TGCGCCAGCAGCTCCCCGGGACAGGGCTCCTACAATGAGCAGTTCTTC
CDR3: CASSSPGQGSYNEQFF

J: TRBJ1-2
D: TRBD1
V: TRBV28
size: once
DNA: TGTGCCATCTTAGGGTGGGTGACCGGGACAGGGGTCGGCTATGGCTACACCTTC
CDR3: CAILGWVTGTGVGYGYTF

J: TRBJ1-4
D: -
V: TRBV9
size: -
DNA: TGTGCCAGCAGCGTGGGGGCCCAAAATGAAAAACTGTTTTTT
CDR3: CASSVGAQNEKLFF

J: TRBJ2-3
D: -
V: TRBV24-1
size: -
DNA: TGTGCCACCAGTGATGGGAACCGGGGGACCTCGGATACGCAGTATTTT
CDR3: CATSDGNRGTSDTQYF

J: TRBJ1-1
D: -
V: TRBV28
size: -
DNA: TGTGCCAGCAGTTTATTTACGAGGGTGAACACTGAAGCTTTCTTT
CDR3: CASSLFTRVNTEAFF

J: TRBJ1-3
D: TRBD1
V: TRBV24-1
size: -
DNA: TGTGCCACCAGTGATCCGACAGGGGCCGGAAACACCATATATTTT
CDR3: CATSDPTGAGNTIYF

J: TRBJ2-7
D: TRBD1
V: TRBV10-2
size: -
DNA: TGCGCCAGCAGTGAGCCTTCTACAGGGGGCATCTCCTACGAGCAGTACTTC
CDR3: CASSEPSTGGISYEQYF

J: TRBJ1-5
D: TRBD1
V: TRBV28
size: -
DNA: TGTGCCAGCAGCCTAGGGGGCAGGACGAATCAGCCCCAGCATTTT
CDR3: CASSLGGRTNQPQHF

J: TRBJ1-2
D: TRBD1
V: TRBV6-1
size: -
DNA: TGTGCCAGCAGTGAAGGGGGGACAGGGGAGGCCTATGGCTACACCTTC
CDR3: CASSEGGTGEAYGYTF

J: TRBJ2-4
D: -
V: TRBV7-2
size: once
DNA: TGTGCCAGCAGCTTTCTACAGGATAAGCATGCTCAGTACTTC
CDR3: CASSFLQDKHAQYF

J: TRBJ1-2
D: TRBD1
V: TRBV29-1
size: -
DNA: TGCAGCACAGAGACCGGGACAGGGGGAAGGTATGGCTACACCTTC
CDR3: CSTETGTGGRYGYTF

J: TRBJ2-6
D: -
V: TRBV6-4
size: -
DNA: TGTGCCAGCAGCCCAGGGGCCGCTGGGGCCAACGTCCTGACTTTC
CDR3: CASSPGAAGANVLTF

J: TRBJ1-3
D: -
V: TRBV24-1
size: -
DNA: TGTGCCACCAGTGGTTTGCGGGGAAACACCATATATTTT
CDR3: CATSGLRGNTIYF

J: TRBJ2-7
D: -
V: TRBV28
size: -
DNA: TGTGCCAGCAGTCCTGATACGACAAATAAAGGCCCCGGGGTGGGGAGATCCTACGAGCAGTACTTC
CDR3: CASSPDTTNKGPGVGRSYEQYF

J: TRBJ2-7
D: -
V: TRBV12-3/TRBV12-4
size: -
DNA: TGTGCCAGCAGTTTAGTCAGGCCTTACGAGCAGTACTTC
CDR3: CASSLVRPYEQYF

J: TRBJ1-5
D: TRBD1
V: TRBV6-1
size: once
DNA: TGTGCCAGCAGTGAAGCGGCAGGGGGCGGGCGCAATCAGCCCCAGCATTTT
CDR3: CASSEAAGGGRNQPQHF

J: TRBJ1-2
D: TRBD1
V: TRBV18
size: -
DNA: TGTGCCAGCTCACCACTTGACAGGGACGCCTATGGCTACACCTTC
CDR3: CASSPLDRDAYGYTF

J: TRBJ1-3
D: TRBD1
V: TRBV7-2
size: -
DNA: TGTGCCAGCAGCACCAAGGGACAGAAATCTGGAAACACCATATATTTT
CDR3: CASSTKGQKSGNTIYF

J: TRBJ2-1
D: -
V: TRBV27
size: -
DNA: TGTGCCAGCAGTTTGGCGGGACGGTACAATGAGCAGTTCTTC
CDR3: CASSLAGRYNEQFF

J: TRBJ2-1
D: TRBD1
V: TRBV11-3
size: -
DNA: TGTGCCAGCAGCTCACGGACAGGGGCATACAATGAGCAGTTCTTC
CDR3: CASSSRTGAYNEQFF

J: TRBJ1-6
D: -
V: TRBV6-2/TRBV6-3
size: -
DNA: TGTGCCAGCAGTTACTTTGGAACAGGCTATAATTCACCCCTCCACTTT
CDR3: CASSYFGTGYNSPLHF

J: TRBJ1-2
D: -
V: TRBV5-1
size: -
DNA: TGCGCCAGCAGCCTGGGGGGCCTGGGCTACACCTTC
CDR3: CASSLGGLGYTF

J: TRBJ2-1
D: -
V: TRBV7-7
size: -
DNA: TGTGCCAGCAGCCTTCAAAAGAGCTCCTACAATGAGCAGTTCTTC
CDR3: CASSLQKSSYNEQFF

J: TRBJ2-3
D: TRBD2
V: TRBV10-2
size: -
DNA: TGCGCCAGCAGAGGACTAGACTCCGATACGCAGTATTTT
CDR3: CASRGLDSDTQYF

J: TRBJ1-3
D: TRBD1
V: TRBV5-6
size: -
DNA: TGTGCCAGCAGCCCCCAACGGGACAGCATACCCTCTGGAAACACCATATATTTT
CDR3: CASSPQRDSIPSGNTIYF

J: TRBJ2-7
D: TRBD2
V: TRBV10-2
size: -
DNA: TGCGCCACCCGGGCGGGGGGGCGATACGAGCAGTACTTC
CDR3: CATRAGGRYEQYF

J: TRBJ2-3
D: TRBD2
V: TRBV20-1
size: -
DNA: TGCAGTGCTAGTGGGGGGGGGACCCCCGGGGATACGCAGTATTTT
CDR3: CSASGGGTPGDTQYF

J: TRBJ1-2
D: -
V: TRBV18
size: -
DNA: TGTGCCAGCTCACCACCGCGTACGGTTCGGTTCTATGGCTACACCTTC
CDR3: CASSPPRTVRFYGYTF

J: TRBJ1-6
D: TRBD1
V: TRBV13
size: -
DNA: TGTGCCAGCAGCCCGGGACAGCCGACGATGTCACCCCTCCACTTT
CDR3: CASSPGQPTMSPLHF

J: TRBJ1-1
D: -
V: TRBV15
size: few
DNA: TGTGCCACCAGCAGAGATCATCAGGGAGAAGCTTTCTTT
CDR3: CATSRDHQGEAFF

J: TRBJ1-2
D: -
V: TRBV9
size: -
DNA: TGTGCCAGCAGCCCTCAGGGTGACTATGGCTACACCTTC
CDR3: CASSPQGDYGYTF

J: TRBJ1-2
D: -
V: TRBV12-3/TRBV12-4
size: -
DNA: TGTGCCAGCACCGCAGGGATAGTGTATGGCTACACCTTC
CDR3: CASTAGIVYGYTF

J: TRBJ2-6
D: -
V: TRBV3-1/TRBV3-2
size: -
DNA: TGTGCCAGCACCGCCCAGGGTCCTGGGGCCAACGTCCTGACTTTC
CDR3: CASTAQGPGANVLTF

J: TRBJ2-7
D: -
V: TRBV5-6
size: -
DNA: TGTGCCAGCAGCGTCATTGACAAGAGGGACTACGAGCAGTACTTC
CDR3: CASSVIDKRDYEQYF